This T cell receptor (beta chain) was identified in a study of T cell responses to AZD1222 COVID-19 vaccine. Concerning this clone: The antigen is undetermined.

TCRdb keeps only in-frame clones here, not all; method: immunoSEQ multiplex PCR. Of some 150,000 clones in the sample, approximately 85% were seen once. Study-level results: Clonal diversity was possibly underestimated; the donors were predominantly white British and more often female.

The receptor comes from an adult who received the MenACWY meningococcal vaccine as a control. The source was peripheral blood, collected 28 days after the second dose of the MenACWY control vaccine.

CDR3 in amino acids: CASGRGATNEKLFF. CDR3 nucleotide sequence: TGTGCCAGTGGCCGGGGGGCAACTAATGAAAAACTGTTTTTT. The chain links TRBV19 to TRBJ1-4, with a tentative D call TRBD1 (5 bases). This CDR3 is built from 14 residues. The germline V gene encodes CDR1 LNHDA and CDR2 SQIVND (reference sequence). Trimming removed 8 bases at V and 0 bases at J, with 10 bases between. The variable domain in full, with the rest retrieved from reference TRBV19 and TRBJ1-4, is DGGITQSPKYLFRKEGQNVTLSCEQNLNHDAMYWYRQDPGQGLRLIYYSQIVNDFQKGDIAEGYSVSREKKESFPLTVTSAQKNPTAFYLCASGRGATNEKLFFGSGTQLSVL.